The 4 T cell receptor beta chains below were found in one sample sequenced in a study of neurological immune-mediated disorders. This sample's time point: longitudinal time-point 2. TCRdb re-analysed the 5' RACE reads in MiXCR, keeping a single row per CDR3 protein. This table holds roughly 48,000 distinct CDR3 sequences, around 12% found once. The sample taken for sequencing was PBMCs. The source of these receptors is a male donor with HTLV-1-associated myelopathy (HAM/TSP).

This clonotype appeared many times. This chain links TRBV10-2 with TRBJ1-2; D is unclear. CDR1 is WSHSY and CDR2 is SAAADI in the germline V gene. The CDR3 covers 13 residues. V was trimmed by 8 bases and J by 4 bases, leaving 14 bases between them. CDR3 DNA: TGCGCCAGCCTCCCACGAGGGAGCTATGGCTACACCTTC. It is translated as CASLPRGSYGYTF.

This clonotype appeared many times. The CDR3 region is CSAPPSGLYNEQFF. The CDR3 DNA is TGCAGTGCCCCCCCGAGCGGACTATACAATGAGCAGTTCTTC. This rearrangement joins TRBV20-1 to TRBJ2-1, with D possibly being TRBD2 (6 bases). There are 14 residues in the CDR3. V was shortened by 6 bases and J by 4 bases, with 16 bases between the two germline ends. Germline-derived CDR1 and CDR2 are DFQATT and SNEGSKA (reference sequence).

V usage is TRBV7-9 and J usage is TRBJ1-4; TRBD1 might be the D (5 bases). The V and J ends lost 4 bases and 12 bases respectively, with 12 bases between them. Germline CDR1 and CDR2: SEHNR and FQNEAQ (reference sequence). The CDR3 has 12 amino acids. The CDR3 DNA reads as TGTGCCAGCAGCTGGTTCGACAGTGAACTGTTTTTT. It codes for CASSWFDSELFF.

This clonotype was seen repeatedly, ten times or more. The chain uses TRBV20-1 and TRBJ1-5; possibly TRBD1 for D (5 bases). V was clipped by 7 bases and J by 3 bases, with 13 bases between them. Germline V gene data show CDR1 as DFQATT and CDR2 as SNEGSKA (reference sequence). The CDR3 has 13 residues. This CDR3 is CSGNRDSNQPQHF. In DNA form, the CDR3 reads TGCAGTGGGAACCGGGACTCCAATCAGCCCCAGCATTTT.